A single sample is the source of the 5 T cell receptor beta chains below, sequenced in a study of identical twins. TCRdb used MiXCR to reprocess the 5' RACE reads, holding one entry per CDR3 protein. This table holds hundreds of thousands of distinct CDR3 sequences, 7.5% found once. The same specimen was also included in a second study, on yellow fever vaccine responses in identical twins.

Sequencing was performed on memory (CD45RO+) T cells sorted from blood. These receptors came from a woman between 18 and 29 years old in good health.

This clonotype was counted only a few times. The gene calls are TRBV5-1 and TRBJ2-7, with D possibly being TRBD1 (6 bases). Germline assignment: CDR1 SGHRS and CDR2 YFSETQ. The CDR3 totals 14 residues. The V and J ends lost 4 bases and 7 bases respectively, with 18 bases between them. CDR3: CASSPGEQGREQYF. The CDR3 DNA is TGCGCCAGCAGCCCAGGCGAACAGGGACGAGAGCAGTACTTC.

This clonotype was detected ten times or more. The gene calls are TRBV25-1 and TRBJ2-4; tentatively, D is TRBD2 (5 bases). Germline values: CDR1 MGHDK, CDR2 SYGVNS. The V end was cut by 6 bases, the J end by 3 bases, with 12 bases between. This CDR3 comprises 14 residues. The CDR3 DNA is TGTGCCAGCAGCGACTCGGGAAGCAAAAACATTCAGTACTTC. The encoded protein is CASSDSGSKNIQYF.

This clonotype was detected only a few times. The CDR3 DNA is TGCGCCAGCAGTGCGCCGGGACAGCCAACTGGCGAGCAGTACTTC. This translates into CASSAPGQPTGEQYF. This chain joins TRBV10-1 and TRBJ2-7; TRBD1 agrees at 7 bases. CDR3 length: 15 amino acids. Germline V gene data show CDR1 as WNHNN and CDR2 as SYGVQD (reference sequence). After removal of 4 bases from V and 6 bases from J, the junction contained 12 bases not matched to a gene.

This clonotype was counted ten times or more. V and J are TRBV12-3 or TRBV12-4 and TRBJ1-1; D unclear. V shed 10 bases and J shed 5 bases, with 17 bases lying between them. This CDR3 region has 13 residues. The CDR3 spells CANSKLEGTEAFF. DNA of the CDR3: TGTGCCAACTCAAAATTGGAGGGTACTGAAGCTTTCTTT.

The chain has TRBV4-2 and TRBJ1-1; D not certain. The CDR3 sequence is 16 residues long. The V gene's germline CDR1 is LGHNA and CDR2 YNFKEQ. V was clipped by 0 bases and J by 4 bases, with 15 bases between them. DNA for the CDR3: TGTGCCAGCAGCCAAGATGGAAAGGTCCGGATCACTGAAGCTTTCTTT. Translating gives CASSQDGKVRITEAFF.